This paragraph reports one TCR beta chain. No cognate antigen has been identified for it. No qualities accompany the bases; no much larger clone lies one base away. These data come from a study of blood T cell repertoires in COVID-19 (dated by TCRdb to the early 2020s). With regard to the full study: Samples from collaborators originated in the United States, Italy and Spain and spanned both the acute and convalescent phases of COVID-19. The material from the prospective study consisted of cDNA or gDNA derived from T cells, B-cell-depleted T cells, or PBMCs. Subjects who had been exposed to COVID-19, were actively infected with it, or had recovered from it provided the deeply sampled blood TCRbeta repertoires that made up the dataset. The repertoires were made available in a free public database intended to serve as a resource for research on the immune response to SARS-CoV-2. The sample metadata nearly always contained a de-identified subject ID, COVID-19 status, age in years and sex. Where HLA class I and class II types were available, the types were taken from metadata supplied by the sample provider, not from assay-based typing. Samples came from the ongoing ImmuneRACE study (first 160 participants) plus 1,254 subjects from 6 global collaborators. Broad study findings and their caveats: The amount of clinical and demographic metadata varied by source and participant and was provided uncurated.

Whole blood was collected in K2EDTA tubes by collaborating institutions according to the institutions' own protocols. For TCRbeta analysis, collaborators shipped samples as frozen whole blood, isolated PBMCs, or DNA extracted from either of those sample types. The CDR3 numbers 14 residues from cysteine through phenylalanine. The only DNA kept is the CDR3, 42 bases in frame from the first base. V loses 1 base, J loses 3 bases, and the germline ends lie 10 bases apart. From the germline V gene, CDR1 is KGHSH and CDR2 is LQKENI. The immunoSEQ Assay, a bias-controlled multiplex PCR, was used to amplify TCRbeta CDR3 regions from genomic DNA. In the authors' own workflow: Nucleated cell counts per sample were estimated from amplification of reference gene primers within the assay. To quantify the absolute abundance of each unique TCRbeta CDR3 rearrangement, sequence reads were collapsed and filtered. For each sample, productive Simpson clonality was calculated by taking the square root of Simpson's diversity index across productive rearrangements. TCRdb retrieved this table from immuneACCESS and kept in-frame rearrangements only. Not all clones are present; in checked studies, unresolved V genes account for under half, and no reason is known for the remainder. V, J and clone size were drawn from that table, and D and trimming were deduced from the DNA. This sample lists about 160,000 clones; roughly nine tenths were detected once. The biggest ten clones account for approximately 3% of the sample.

The material sequenced was peripheral blood. The chain was built from TRBV18 and TRBJ2-7, and the D gene may be TRBD1, 5 bases matching. This sequence originates from a man between 60 and 75 years old with acute or convalescent COVID-19. The DNA reads TGTGCCAGCTCACCACAAGGAGACAGCTACGAGCAGTACTTC. This translates into CASSPQGDSYEQYF.